This TCR beta chain was documented in a study of T cells in Graves' hyperthyroidism and ophthalmopathy (dated by TCRdb to the late 2010s). About the full investigation: Peripheral blood was sampled at the time of initial diagnosis, prior to any treatment. In several Graves' hyperthyroidism patients, the study also compared T-cell repertoires from thyroid tissue with T-cell repertoires from blood. TCR Vbeta CDR3 sequencing of some 140 peripheral blood samples (about 45 ophthalmopathy, roughly 72 hyperthyroidism and roughly 17 progressor patients) is reported in the paper. Prospective prediction of ophthalmopathy was tested in an independent validation cohort consisting of 18 to 20 hyperthyroidism patients and over 15 patients who later progressed to ophthalmopathy. For training and testing, the 110 or so patients in the discovery cohort were randomly divided in a 7:3 ratio. After blood sampling, hyperthyroidism patients were treated with methimazole at a starting dose of 30 mg daily, and ophthalmopathy patients were treated with high-dose intravenous methylprednisolone. TCR V-J signatures able to tell the groups apart were searched for in a discovery cohort of approximately 95 patients, of whom more than 40 had Graves' ophthalmopathy and under 65 had stable Graves' hyperthyroidism. Points the paper makes about the study in general: In validation, progression to ophthalmopathy was predicted by the model with approximately 67% sensitivity and just over 72% specificity, a median of roughly 6 months before onset. Ophthalmopathy was separated from stable hyperthyroidism by a 13 V-J signature model, with 85% to 90% sensitivity and around 81% specificity obtained in cross-validation and 80%/75% obtained in testing. No statistical method was used to set the sample size in advance, and investigators knew the group allocation. Most expanded thyroid clonotypes (frequency above 0.001) were also detected in blood, a finding suggesting that blood repertoires may reflect thyroid immune responses.

This clonotype has ten or more counts. What antigen it recognizes has not been identified. No clone much larger than this one lies a single base away; base qualities are absent. Amplification of TCR beta CDR3 regions was carried out from RNA transcripts. A first-round RT-PCR of the TCR CDR3 used the HTBI primer set with the Qiagen OneStep RT-PCR kit. Libraries were constructed in a second round of multiplex PCR, after which size selection and purification were performed. Sequencing of the libraries was done on an Illumina HiSeq2000 using paired-end 100 bp reads. The authors' pipeline ran thus. SOAPnuke was used to process the raw data, removing reads that contained adapters or uncalled bases, had a mean Phred below 15, or lacked an exact match to the constant primer or identifier. COPE v1.2.5 was used to merge the high-quality paired reads, and each unique nucleotide sequence was defined as a clonotype. MiTCR v1.1 was used to align clonotypes to the IMGT TRBV, TRBD and TRBJ reference segments. Only V-J combinations with frequency above 0.0001, covering roughly 99% of repertoires, were analysed. A TCS score was defined as the ratio between F50 (clonal expansion) and ExV (chaos), using BLOSUM62-based TCRdist between CDR3 peptides within each V-J. Welch's t-statistics and random forest reduced around 510 V-J features to 13, which were used in a naive Bayes classifier (R e1071). TCRdb reprocessing: public reads trimmed at Q25 with fastp, clones called with MiXCR, in-frame beta chains kept. Each CDR3 protein gets just one entry, which takes the most common genes and DNA from the rows behind it. The V and J calls come from TCRdb's annotation, not from the publication. This sample is represented by approximately 260,000 distinct CDR3 sequences; about 16% of them were singletons. 30% of the sample is taken by the ten largest.

Hyperthyroidism patients were newly diagnosed, with disease duration under 2 months, and aged 18 to 65 years. Exclusion was applied to patients with uncontrolled infections, other autoimmune diseases, pregnancy or lactation. Clinical symptoms, serum thyroxine and TRAb, thyroid ultrasound, and orbital computed tomography formed the basis for the diagnoses. Blood from progressor patients was collected at the time of first diagnosis with hyperthyroidism, before any ophthalmopathy symptoms had appeared. Ficoll-Paque density gradient centrifugation was used to isolate PBMCs from about 9 ml of fresh peripheral blood. Progressor patients were initially diagnosed with Graves' hyperthyroidism and developed ophthalmopathy during follow-up. Total RNA was extracted with Trizol reagent, and quality was checked on an Agilent 2100 Bioanalyzer. The junction shows trimming of 2 bases on V and 5 bases on J, plus 8 bases between the germline ends. The CDR3 spans 13 residues, from the cysteine through the phenylalanine. Left in the record is the CDR3 DNA by itself, 39 bases read in frame from the first base. CDR1 and CDR2 are drawn from the germline V gene: KGHDR, SFDVKD.

The sequencing sample was made of blood. This sequence was found in a woman in her fifties or sixties with Graves' hyperthyroidism that later progressed to Graves' ophthalmopathy. The receptor chain draws on TRBV24-1 and TRBJ2-5, with no confident D gene call. The sequenced DNA is TGTGCCACCAGTGATTCGCCAGTGGAGACCCAGTACTTC. Protein translation: CATSDSPVETQYF.